This TCR beta chain was documented in a study of cytomegalovirus exposure and HLA in healthy donors. Notes on the study in general: Versus the roughly 670-donor mean, an Asian-associated ancestry cluster reportedly showed fewer N-insertions in a later analysis.

In regard to this clone: What it recognizes is unknown.

Researchers ran the PCR with 60 Vbeta and 13 Jbeta primers. Using immunoSEQ multiplex PCR, the repertoire was profiled, and TCRdb retains in-frame clones only, with some absent. The sample includes around 200,000 clones, more than 60% of them seen just once. The specimen was PBMCs. The source is a woman aged 55-69 years in good health and CMV-seropositive.

CDR3 sequence reads: CASSIGGGNSPLHF. The DNA of the CDR3 is TGTGCCAGTAGTATTGGAGGGGGCAATTCACCCCTCCACTTT. V and J are TRBV19 and TRBJ1-6; TRBD1 agrees at 7 bases. The V and J ends lost 3 bases and 7 bases, in that order; junction bases with no gene match: 3. The CDR3 is made up of 14 amino acids. Germline V gene lookup returns CDR1 LNHDA and CDR2 SQIVND (reference sequence).